This TCR beta chain derives from a study of cytomegalovirus exposure and HLA in healthy donors. Using immunoSEQ multiplex PCR, the repertoire was profiled, and TCRdb retains in-frame clones only, with some absent. The sample gives 200,000 to 300,000 clones, about 90% of which show up once; roughly 1.2% is in the top ten. The receptor was isolated from a woman aged 25 to 39 in good health and CMV-seropositive. The sequencing input was PBMCs.

CDR3 protein: CSVEGHQEYSYEQYF. As DNA, the CDR3 is TGCAGCGTTGAAGGGCATCAAGAATACTCCTACGAGCAGTACTTC. The genes are TRBV29-1 and TRBJ2-7; D not resolved. V lost 1 base to trimming and J lost 0 bases, with 13 bases between them. The germline CDR1 and CDR2 sequences are SQVTM and ANQGSEA. This CDR3 comprises 15 residues.